The rows below give T cell receptor beta chains drawn from one sample of a study of blood T cell repertoires in COVID-19. Assay used: immunoSEQ multiplex PCR; TCRdb lists only in-frame clones, some missing. The sample records around 110,000 clones, approximately 88% being singletons. The sequencing sample was made of peripheral blood. Receptors originate from a woman aged 65 to 85 with acute or convalescent COVID-19. Each CDR3 is given with its conserved first and last residue. The D gene is left open where the match is weak. The size of a clone is reported for some rows only, either as once, few or many, or as a class for expanded clones.

clone_size	v_call	d_call	j_call	cdr3_aa	cdr3_nt
NA	TRBV28	TRBD1	TRBJ1-4	CASSRQGAREKLFF	TGTGCCAGCAGTCGGCAGGGGGCAAGGGAAAAACTGTTTTTT
NA	TRBV24-1	TRBD2	TRBJ2-1	CATSTTSGKSNEQFF	TGTGCCACCAGTACAACTAGCGGGAAGTCAAATGAGCAGTTCTTC
NA	TRBV7-9	TRBD1	TRBJ1-4	CASSLAPTGNEKLFF	TGTGCCAGCAGCTTAGCTCCGACAGGGAATGAAAAACTGTTTTTT
NA	TRBV5-1	TRBD1	TRBJ2-7	CASSMGSRDSSPYEQYF	TGCGCCAGCAGCATGGGCAGCCGGGACAGTTCCCCCTACGAGCAGTACTTC
NA	TRBV7-2	NA	TRBJ1-2	CASSSPLTANYGYTF	TGTGCCAGCAGCTCGCCCTTGACAGCCAACTATGGCTACACCTTC
NA	TRBV6-5	TRBD1	TRBJ2-1	CASSKGQREQFF	TGTGCCAGCAGTAAGGGACAGCGAGAGCAGTTCTTC
few	TRBV27	TRBD1	TRBJ2-5	CASSPLTGGPSGKETQYF	TGTGCCAGCAGTCCGCTGACAGGGGGCCCCTCGGGGAAGGAGACCCAGTACTTC
NA	TRBV20-1	TRBD1	TRBJ2-7	CSASQGTGRNEQYF	TGCAGTGCTAGTCAGGGGACAGGGAGGAACGAGCAGTACTTC
NA	TRBV7-3	TRBD2	TRBJ2-7	CASSPGLAAGEQYF	TGTGCCAGCAGCCCGGGACTAGCGGCCGGTGAGCAGTACTTC
NA	TRBV29-1	TRBD1	TRBJ2-5	CSARTGTAQETQYF	TGCAGCGCGAGAACCGGGACAGCCCAAGAGACCCAGTACTTC
NA	TRBV4-2	NA	TRBJ1-4	CASSQESATATNEKLFF	TGTGCCAGCAGCCAAGAATCGGCGACAGCAACTAATGAAAAACTGTTTTTT
NA	TRBV28	TRBD2	TRBJ2-7	CASSFGLAVQYEQYF	TGTGCCAGCAGTTTCGGACTAGCGGTCCAATACGAGCAGTACTTC
NA	TRBV4-1	TRBD2	TRBJ2-1	CASSHSGLSSYNEQFF	TGCGCCAGCAGCCATAGCGGGCTGAGCTCCTACAATGAGCAGTTCTTC
NA	TRBV29-1	NA	TRBJ2-2	CSVRSSGTGELFF	TGCAGCGTTCGATCGTCGGGTACCGGGGAGCTGTTTTTT
NA	TRBV28	NA	TRBJ2-5	CASSLAGAGGETQYF	TGTGCCAGCAGTTTGGCGGGGGCCGGTGGTGAGACCCAGTACTTC
NA	TRBV5-1	NA	TRBJ2-3	CASSLGQSTDTQYF	TGCGCCAGCAGCCTCGGACAGAGCACAGATACGCAGTATTTT
NA	TRBV4-1	TRBD1	TRBJ2-6	CASSQGQGEFTGANVLTF	TGCGCCAGCAGCCAAGGACAGGGGGAATTTACCGGGGCCAACGTCCTGACTTTC
few	TRBV5-1	NA	TRBJ1-5	CASSFRGGPHQPQHF	TGCGCCAGCAGCTTTCGGGGGGGTCCCCATCAGCCCCAGCATTTT
NA	TRBV29-1	NA	TRBJ1-5	CSVGADSGSNQPQHF	TGCAGCGTTGGAGCCGACAGTGGGAGCAATCAGCCCCAGCATTTT
NA	TRBV3-1/TRBV3-2	NA	TRBJ2-3	CASSETSETDTQYF	TGTGCCAGCTCAGAGACTAGTGAGACAGATACGCAGTATTTT
NA	TRBV7-8	NA	TRBJ2-2	CASPDSGELFF	TGTGCCAGCCCCGACTCCGGGGAGCTGTTTTTT
NA	TRBV5-1	NA	TRBJ1-1	CASSLNQLNTEAFF	TGCGCCAGCAGCTTGAATCAGTTAAACACTGAAGCTTTCTTT
NA	TRBV11-2	NA	TRBJ1-2	CASSLSSGPPYGYTF	TGTGCCAGCAGCTTATCATCGGGTCCCCCCTATGGCTACACCTTC
once	TRBV18	TRBD2	TRBJ2-7	CASSPSGGAYEQYF	TGTGCCAGCTCACCGAGCGGGGGGGCATACGAGCAGTACTTC
NA	TRBV5-4	NA	TRBJ1-2	CASSSLGRGYTF	TGTGCCAGCAGCTCCCTTGGCAGGGGTTACACCTTC
NA	TRBV4-2	TRBD2	TRBJ2-1	CASSQEMRETSGWNEQFF	TGTGCCAGCAGCCAAGAAATGAGGGAAACTAGCGGGTGGAATGAGCAGTTCTTC
NA	TRBV10-3	TRBD2	TRBJ2-3	CAISGLAGAMADTQYF	TGTGCCATCAGTGGTCTAGCGGGAGCTATGGCAGATACGCAGTATTTT
NA	TRBV12-3/TRBV12-4	NA	TRBJ2-1	CASSQTDRNEQFF	TGTGCCAGCAGTCAGACAGACAGAAATGAGCAGTTCTTC
NA	TRBV5-1	TRBD2	TRBJ2-2	CASSLTSGSPGVTGELFF	TGCGCCAGCAGCTTGACTAGCGGCTCCCCCGGGGTCACCGGGGAGCTGTTTTTT
NA	TRBV4-1	TRBD2	TRBJ2-1	CASSQVRTSGGASEQFF	TGCGCCAGCAGCCAAGTCCGGACTAGCGGGGGGGCAAGTGAGCAGTTCTTC